The clone carrying this TCR beta chain showed up many times. Its antigen is not known. Specified time point: newly diagnosed GD, antithyroid drugs for less than 3 months. RNA isolated from PBMCs was used to make the TCR library. Assembly of TCR beta libraries relied on iRepertoire HTBI primers together with Arm-PCR of CDR3 regions. TCRdb redid the calling of the multiplex PCR reads with MiXCR, one entry per CDR3 protein. This sample has about 460,000 distinct CDR3 sequences; approximately 14% occur once, and the top ten carry roughly a sixth. The CDR3 covers 17 residues. Germline CDR1 reads SGHRS; CDR2 reads YFSETQ. The V gene end was trimmed by 2 bases and the J gene end by 0 bases; junction bases not matched to a gene: 9. This specimen comes from a study of regulatory T cells in long-lasting Graves disease. Background on the study: Antithyroid drugs had been given to newly diagnosed Graves' patients for under 3 months.

Whole-study results and caveats: Limited samples may have lowered accuracy.

These same records also appear under a second study, on T cells in Graves' hyperthyroidism and ophthalmopathy. That work states: In simple terms, a model built on 13 V-J features told ophthalmopathy apart from stable hyperthyroidism.

This clonotype was sampled from a woman aged 50 to 60 with Graves disease. The rearrangement uses TRBV5-1 and TRBJ1-1; 8 bases align to TRBD1. The sample consisted of peripheral blood mononuclear cells (PBMCs), taken at new diagnosis, from a patient treated with antithyroid drugs. CDR3 nucleotides: TGCGCCAGCAGCTTTGTCACCGGGACAGGCGTGAACACTGAAGCTTTCTTT. Amino acid sequence: CASSFVTGTGVNTEAFF.